These 31 T cell receptor beta chains were all obtained from the same sample, sequenced in a study of neoadjuvant anti-PD-1 for oral cavity cancer. The data were produced by immunoSEQ multiplex PCR, yet TCRdb's version contains in-frame clones alone and is incomplete. The top ten clones hold around 3.1% of a sample with around 81,000 clones, about 84% of them seen once. The sequencing here drew on PBMCs, taken before nivolumab (anti-PD-1) treatment. These receptors originate from a person aged 40 to 85 with oral cavity squamous cell carcinoma.

The V and J genes are TRBV30 and TRBJ2-7; D is ambiguous. V was clipped by 3 bases and J by 5 bases, with 8 bases between them. Germline CDR1 GTSNPN, CDR2 SVGIG (reference sequence). The CDR3 extends over 11 amino acids. The CDR3 here is CAWSLVNEQYF. The CDR3 DNA is TGTGCCTGGAGCCTCGTCAACGAGCAGTACTTC. The full variable domain, in which reference TRBV30 and TRBJ2-7 provide the parts outside the CDR3, is SQTIHQWPATLVQPVGSPLSLECTVEGTSNPNLYWYRQAAGRGLQLLFYSVGIGQISSEVPQNLSASRPQDRQFILSSKKLLLSDSGFYLCAWSLVNEQYFGPGTRLTVT.

This chain uses TRBV10-2 with TRBJ2-1; 14 nucleotides line up with TRBD2. The CDR3 length is 14 residues. V dropped 6 bases and J dropped 6; count of bases not matched to a gene: 1. Germline lookup yields CDR1 WSHSY and CDR2 SAAADI. The CDR3 here is CASSGTSGSNEQFF. The CDR3 nucleotides read TGCGCCAGCAGCGGGACTAGCGGGAGCAATGAGCAGTTCTTC.

The chain uses TRBV4-1 and TRBJ2-3; 11 positions match TRBD1. The CDR3 loop spans 16 amino acids. Germline CDR1 and CDR2: MGHRA and YSYEKL. V was pared by 5 bases and J by 2 bases, with 6 bases of the junction left unmatched. CDR3 DNA sequence: TGCGCCAGCAGCGGGGGGACAGGGGGGTACACAGATACGCAGTATTTT. It translates to CASSGGTGGYTDTQYF.

The V gene is TRBV27, the J gene TRBJ2-3; D perhaps matches TRBD1 (6 bases). Trimming pared 5 bases from V and 2 bases from J, leaving 17 bases between. This CDR3 has 16 residues. CDR1 is MNHEY and CDR2 is SMNVEV in the germline V gene (reference sequence). CDR3 region: CASSLTGTLVTDTQYF. CDR3 nucleotide sequence: TGTGCCAGCAGTCTGACAGGCACACTCGTCACAGATACGCAGTATTTT.

This clone was seen once. V usage is TRBV2 and J usage is TRBJ2-7; TRBD2 aligns across 16 bases. The CDR3 extends over 16 amino acids. CDR1 and CDR2 from the germline V gene are SNHLY and FYNNEI. With 5 bases clipped from V and 2 bases from J, the junction kept 3 bases outside the gene matches. The CDR3 DNA is TGTGCCAGCAGTCAAGGGACTAGCGGGAGGGCCTACGAGCAGTACTTC. Its protein product is CASSQGTSGRAYEQYF.

The V gene is TRBV7-8, the J gene TRBJ2-1, with TRBD1 matching over 7 bases. Per the germline V gene, CDR1 is SGHVS and CDR2 is FQNEAQ. CDR3 length: 18 residues. Germline trimming cut 4 bases from V and 7 bases from J; bases unmatched to any gene: 19. The CDR3 nucleotides read TGTGCCAGCAGCTCCCGGGACAGTCCCCGCACTAAGTTAAATGAGCAGTTCTTC. This encodes CASSSRDSPRTKLNEQFF.

This clone showed up just once. The chain has TRBV5-6 and TRBJ2-3; TRBD2 might be the D (5 bases). CDR1 SGHDT and CDR2 YYEEEE come from the germline V gene. V was cut by 4 bases and J by 0 bases, with 12 bases left in between. The CDR3 covers 15 residues. The CDR3 DNA reads as TGTGCCAGCAGCCCCGGGGTAACTAGCACAGATACGCAGTATTTT. Translation: CASSPGVTSTDTQYF.

This clone came up a few times. The V and J genes are TRBV19 and TRBJ1-5; a possible D gene is TRBD1 (5 bases). V lost 6 bases to trimming and J lost 7 bases, with 16 bases between them. Germline CDR1 reads LNHDA; CDR2 reads SQIVND (reference sequence). The CDR3 runs 14 residues. The CDR3: CASRGAGEGQPQHF. CDR3 DNA sequence: TGTGCCAGTAGAGGGGCCGGGGAGGGGCAGCCCCAGCATTTT.

V usage is TRBV10-3 and J usage is TRBJ2-3, with D unresolved. Trimming pared 3 bases from V and 5 bases from J, leaving 12 bases between. Looked up from germline, CDR1 is ENHRY and CDR2 is SYGVKD. The CDR3 has 14 amino acids. In nucleotides, the CDR3 is TGTGCCATCAGTGAAAAGCTTACTCAAGATACGCAGTATTTT. Its translation: CAISEKLTQDTQYF.

V usage is TRBV11-2 and J usage is TRBJ2-3; 10 bases fit TRBD2. This CDR3 contains 16 residues. V trimming: 2 bases; J trimming: 7 bases; junction bases outside the gene matches: 9. From germline, CDR1 is SGHAT and CDR2 FQNNGV. CDR3 in amino acids: CASSLTSGRGDNTQYF. The CDR3 DNA sequence: TGTGCCAGCAGCTTAACAAGCGGGAGGGGGGATAATACGCAGTATTTT.

V gene TRBV11-2 combines with J gene TRBJ2-1, with D unclear. Germline values: CDR1 SGHAT, CDR2 FQNNGV. Trimming removed 2 bases at V and 10 bases at J, with 6 bases between. The CDR3 runs 11 residues. The CDR3 DNA is TGTGCCAGCAGCTTATACGAGGAGCAGTTCTTC. Protein: CASSLYEEQFF.

The rearrangement joins TRBV6-1 to TRBJ1-4, with D unclear. V was clipped by 3 bases and J by 8 bases, with 7 bases between them. The CDR3 totals 12 residues. Germline values: CDR1 MNHNS, CDR2 SASEGT. The CDR3 region is CASSEHKEKLFF. The CDR3 region has the DNA TGTGCCAGCAGTGAGCACAAAGAAAAACTGTTTTTT.

The CDR3 nucleotides are TGTGCCAGCAGCCAAGATTTGGCTAGCGGGAGTAGAGGAGAGACCCAGTACTTC. Amino acids: CASSQDLASGSRGETQYF. This rearrangement joins TRBV14 to TRBJ2-5; 10 bases match TRBD2. V shed 0 bases and J 4 bases; nucleotides not matched to a gene: 11. This CDR3 has 18 amino acids. In germline, CDR1 is SGHDN, CDR2 FVKESK.

The V gene is TRBV7-3, the J gene TRBJ2-5, with D possibly called TRBD1 or TRBD2 (5 bases each). The CDR3 runs to 15 residues. Trimming pared 5 bases from V and 1 base from J, leaving 14 bases between. Per the germline V gene, CDR1 is SGHTA and CDR2 is FQGTGA. As DNA, the CDR3 is TGTGCCAGCAGCCCGACGGGGCAGGCCCAAGAGACCCAGTACTTC. Its protein is CASSPTGQAQETQYF.

The chain has TRBV9 and TRBJ1-1; tentatively, D is TRBD1 (6 bases). The length of the CDR3 is 15 residues. The germline V and J ends were trimmed by 3 bases and 4 bases, with 16 bases remaining between them. Germline V CDR1 and CDR2: SGDLS, YYNGEE. The CDR3 sequence is CASSAREEGGTEAFF. Here the CDR3 DNA reads TGTGCCAGCAGCGCCAGGGAGGAGGGGGGCACTGAAGCTTTCTTT.

V usage is TRBV6-1 and J usage is TRBJ2-3; 8 bases are shared with TRBD1. The J segment lost 1 base and the V segment lost 7 bases, leaving 4 bases of the junction unmatched. Germline CDR1 is MNHNS and CDR2 is SASEGT. CDR3 size: 14 residues. The CDR3 spells CASTLGQGTDTQYF. CDR3 sequence (DNA): TGTGCCAGCACCCTGGGACAGGGCACAGATACGCAGTATTTT.

The genes are TRBV14 and TRBJ1-1; possibly TRBD1 for D (5 bases). The ends were cut back, 5 bases at V and 0 bases at J, with 10 bases in the middle. The CDR3 runs 14 residues. Germline assignment: CDR1 SGHDN and CDR2 FVKESK. The CDR3 DNA follows: TGTGCCAGCAGCGCAAGGGGAATGAACACTGAAGCTTTCTTT. Amino acids: CASSARGMNTEAFF. The complete variable domain, with remaining parts taken from reference TRBV14 and TRBJ1-1, reads EAGVTQFPSHSVIEKGQTVTLRCDPISGHDNLYWYRRVMGKEIKFLLHFVKESKQDESGMPNNRFLAERTGGTYSTLKVQPAELEDSGVYFCASSARGMNTEAFFGQGTRLTVV.

This rearrangement joins TRBV6-5 to TRBJ2-3, with D possibly TRBD2 on 5 matching bases. The germline V gene has CDR1 MNHEY and CDR2 SVGAGI. The CDR3 length is 14 residues. V lost 5 bases and J 2 bases, leaving 11 bases between the germline ends. This chain's CDR3 is CASSRGWNTDTQYF. CDR3 coding DNA: TGTGCCAGCAGTCGCGGGTGGAACACAGATACGCAGTATTTT.

The chain links TRBV6-5 to TRBJ2-7; TRBD2 agrees at 8 bases. The CDR3 totals 13 residues. V trimming: 5 bases; J trimming: 3 bases; junction bases outside the gene matches: 3. The germline CDR1 and CDR2 sequences are MNHEY and SVGAGI. CDR3 amino acids: CASSAGTSYEQYF. The CDR3 DNA reads as TGTGCCAGCAGTGCGGGGACTAGCTACGAGCAGTACTTC.

The chain has TRBV5-4 and TRBJ1-3; D remains ambiguous. This CDR3 region has 15 residues. Germline V gene data show CDR1 as SGHNT and CDR2 as YYREEE (reference sequence). Between the trimmed V and J ends, which lost 3 bases and 4 bases, there was a span of 14 bases. CDR3 loop: CASSSDSSPGNTIYF. In DNA, the CDR3 is TGTGCCAGCAGCTCCGACTCTTCTCCAGGAAACACCATATATTTT. Variable domain in full (rest from reference TRBV5-4 and TRBJ1-3): ETGVTQSPTHLIKTRGQQVTLRCSSQSGHNTVSWYQQALGQGPQFIFQYYREEENGRGNFPPRFSGLQFPNYSSELNVNALELDDSALYLCASSSDSSPGNTIYFGEGSWLTVV.

CDR3 protein: CASSYWGQATGYEQYF. The CDR3 DNA is TGTGCCAGCAGTTACTGGGGACAGGCCACCGGCTACGAGCAGTACTTC. The chain combines TRBV6-5 with TRBJ2-7; the match to TRBD1 covers 8 bases. The germline gives CDR1 MNHEY, CDR2 SVGAGI. The CDR3 has 16 amino acids. The J segment lost 3 bases and the V segment lost 1 base, leaving 8 bases of the junction unmatched.

The chain carries TRBV6-1 and TRBJ2-3; the match to TRBD1 covers 7 bases. The J segment lost 0 bases and the V segment lost 5 bases, leaving 5 bases of the junction unmatched. Per germline, CDR1 MNHNS and CDR2 SASEGT. This CDR3 contains 15 residues. The CDR3 sequence is CASSLGQVSTDTQYF. The CDR3 region has the DNA TGTGCCAGCAGTCTAGGACAGGTCAGCACAGATACGCAGTATTTT.

The gene calls are TRBV5-6 and TRBJ1-1; no definite D call. Germline V gene data show CDR1 as SGHDT and CDR2 as YYEEEE. This CDR3 has 15 residues. Trimming left V 0 bases short and J 7 bases short, with 16 bases between. The CDR3 here is CASSLAKSARSEAFF. CDR3 in DNA: TGTGCCAGCAGCTTGGCCAAGTCGGCCAGAAGTGAAGCTTTCTTT.

The chain uses TRBV5-1 and TRBJ2-2; D is possibly TRBD1 (6 bases). Trimming shortened V by 5 bases and J by 5 bases, and 10 bases separated the two germline ends. The CDR3 covers 13 residues. Germline V gives CDR1 SGHRS, CDR2 YFSETQ. CDR3 in amino acids: CASRPTGTGELFF. Written as DNA, the CDR3 is TGCGCCAGCAGACCCACAGGGACCGGGGAGCTGTTTTTT.

The V call is TRBV18, the J call TRBJ1-3; no clear D. The CDR3 has 15 amino acids. Trimming removed 0 bases at V and 4 bases at J, with 10 bases between. Germline V lookup: CDR1 KGHSH, CDR2 LQKENI. DNA of the CDR3: TGTGCCAGCTCACCACCAATTCTTCGAGGAAACACCATATATTTT. Translation: CASSPPILRGNTIYF.

This clone is classed as medium-sized. V is TRBV7-9 and J is TRBJ1-2; a weak D match, TRBD1 (5 bases). Germline V CDR1 and CDR2: SEHNR, FQNEAQ (reference sequence). The V end lost 5 bases, the J end lost 4 bases, and 17 bases lay between the germline ends. This CDR3 region has 15 residues. CDR3 protein: CASSPGGSLGYGYTF. The CDR3 coding sequence is TGTGCCAGCAGCCCTGGGGGGTCTTTGGGCTATGGCTACACCTTC.

The V gene is TRBV10-3, the J gene TRBJ1-2; D unclear. V lost 3 bases, J lost 4 bases, and 12 bases lay in between. Germline values: CDR1 ENHRY, CDR2 SYGVKD. The length of the CDR3 is 14 residues. Written as DNA, the CDR3 is TGTGCCATCAGTGAAACGAGCGCTTCCTATGGCTACACCTTC. It is translated as CAISETSASYGYTF.

This chain connects TRBV6-5 to TRBJ2-7, with TRBD2 matching over 9 bases. The CDR3 has 15 residues. V shed 6 bases, J shed 2 bases, and the junction held 8 bases outside the gene matches. Germline V gene lookup returns CDR1 MNHEY and CDR2 SVGAGI. The CDR3 DNA follows: TGTGCCAGCAGATTGACCGGGACTAGCACCTACGAGCAGTACTTC. This gives the protein CASRLTGTSTYEQYF.

V is TRBV7-9 and J is TRBJ1-2, with unresolved D. V lost 1 base to trimming and J lost 12 bases, with 9 bases between them. The CDR3 runs to 11 residues. CDR1 is SEHNR and CDR2 is FQNEAQ in the germline V gene (reference sequence). CDR3 protein: CASSLGFVDTF. CDR3 nucleotide sequence: TGTGCCAGCAGCTTAGGATTTGTCGACACCTTC.

The V call is TRBV5-6, the J call TRBJ2-2; possibly TRBD1 for D (5 bases). The CDR3 runs to 15 residues. Between the trimmed V and J ends, which lost 1 base and 0 bases, there was a span of 7 bases. Germline V gene lookup returns CDR1 SGHDT and CDR2 YYEEEE. This CDR3 is CASSLLGPNTGELFF. CDR3 DNA sequence: TGTGCCAGCAGCTTGCTGGGGCCGAACACCGGGGAGCTGTTTTTT.

The rearrangement uses TRBV19 and TRBJ1-1; D is possibly TRBD1 (5 bases). The CDR3 totals 16 residues. From germline, CDR1 is LNHDA and CDR2 SQIVND (reference sequence). V dropped 4 bases and J dropped 0 bases, with 15 bases sitting between them. The DNA of the CDR3 is TGTGCCAGTAGTACGTCCCGACAGACGTTGAACACTGAAGCTTTCTTT. This encodes CASSTSRQTLNTEAFF.